This T cell receptor (beta chain) was captured in a study of blood T cell repertoires in COVID-19. Study background: Sites in the United States, Italy and Spain provided acute and convalescent COVID-19 samples. PBMCs, B-cell-depleted T cells, or T cells provided the cDNA or gDNA that made up the material.

Authors' data handling: Cell counts per sample came from amplifying reference gene primers. Sequencing was performed with immunoSEQ multiplex PCR; in TCRdb, only in-frame clones are kept and a portion is missing. V, J and clone size reflect that table, while D and trimming were determined from the DNA. The table shows some 78,000 clones, with 90% occurring only once. The source is a woman at least 80 years old with active or convalescent COVID-19. Material for sequencing was peripheral blood.

DNA for the CDR3: TGTGCCAGCAGTAAGACAGGGGATTCTGCGAACACCGGGGAGCTGTTTTTT. Protein product: CASSKTGDSANTGELFF. The chain recombines TRBV2 with TRBJ2-2, with 8 bases identical to TRBD1. This CDR3 has 17 amino acids. With V trimmed by 5 bases and J by 0 bases, 8 bases remained unmatched. Germline values: CDR1 SNHLY, CDR2 FYNNEI.